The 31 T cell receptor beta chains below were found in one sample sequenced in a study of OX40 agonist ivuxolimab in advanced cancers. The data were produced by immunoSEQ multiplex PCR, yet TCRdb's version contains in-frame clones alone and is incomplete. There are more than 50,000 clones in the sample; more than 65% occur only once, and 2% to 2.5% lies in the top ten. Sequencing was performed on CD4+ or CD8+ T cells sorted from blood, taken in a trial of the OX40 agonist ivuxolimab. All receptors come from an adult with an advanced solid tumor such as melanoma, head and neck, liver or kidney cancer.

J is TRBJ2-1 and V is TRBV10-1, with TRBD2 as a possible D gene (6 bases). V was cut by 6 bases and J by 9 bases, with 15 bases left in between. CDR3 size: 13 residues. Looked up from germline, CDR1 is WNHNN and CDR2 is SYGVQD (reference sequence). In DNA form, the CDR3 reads TGCGCCAGCAGCCCACCCCAGGGAGGTGAGCAGTTCTTC. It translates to CASSPPQGGEQFF.

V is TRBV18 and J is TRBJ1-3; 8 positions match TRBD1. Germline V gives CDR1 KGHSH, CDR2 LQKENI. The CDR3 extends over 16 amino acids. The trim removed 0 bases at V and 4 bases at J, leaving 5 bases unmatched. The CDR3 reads CASSPPGQATGNTIYF. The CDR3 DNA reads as TGTGCCAGCTCACCACCGGGACAGGCTACAGGAAACACCATATATTTT.

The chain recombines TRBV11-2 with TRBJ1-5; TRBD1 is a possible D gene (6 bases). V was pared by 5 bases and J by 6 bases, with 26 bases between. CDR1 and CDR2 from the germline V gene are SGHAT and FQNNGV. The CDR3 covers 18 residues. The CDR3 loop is CASSPGTTGRVLTQPQHF. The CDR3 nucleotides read TGTGCCAGCAGCCCGGGCACAACAGGGAGGGTTTTGACTCAGCCCCAGCATTTT.

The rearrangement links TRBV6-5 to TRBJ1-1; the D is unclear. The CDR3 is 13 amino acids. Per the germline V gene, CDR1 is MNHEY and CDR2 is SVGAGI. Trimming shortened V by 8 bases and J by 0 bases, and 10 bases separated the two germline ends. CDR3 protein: CASSETVNTEAFF. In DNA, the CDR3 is TGTGCCAGCTCGGAGACGGTGAACACTGAAGCTTTCTTT.

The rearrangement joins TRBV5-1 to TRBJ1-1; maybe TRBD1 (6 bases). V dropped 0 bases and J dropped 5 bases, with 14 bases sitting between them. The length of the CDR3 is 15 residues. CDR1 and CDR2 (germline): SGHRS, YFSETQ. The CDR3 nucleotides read TGCGCCAGCAGCTTGGACTCAGGGGTGGGGACTGAAGCTTTCTTT. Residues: CASSLDSGVGTEAFF.

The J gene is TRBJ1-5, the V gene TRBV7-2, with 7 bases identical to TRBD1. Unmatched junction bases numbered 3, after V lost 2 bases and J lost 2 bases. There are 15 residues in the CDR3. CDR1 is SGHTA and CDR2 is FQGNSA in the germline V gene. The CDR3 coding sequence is TGTGCCAGCAGCTTAAACACAGGGGGCAATCAGCCCCAGCATTTT. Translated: CASSLNTGGNQPQHF.

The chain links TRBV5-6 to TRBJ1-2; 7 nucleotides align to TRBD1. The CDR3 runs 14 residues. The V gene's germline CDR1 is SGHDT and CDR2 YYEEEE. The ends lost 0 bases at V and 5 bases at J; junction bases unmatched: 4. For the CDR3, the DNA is TGTGCCAGCAGCTTGGGGGACAGAGCATATGGCTACACCTTC. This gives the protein CASSLGDRAYGYTF.

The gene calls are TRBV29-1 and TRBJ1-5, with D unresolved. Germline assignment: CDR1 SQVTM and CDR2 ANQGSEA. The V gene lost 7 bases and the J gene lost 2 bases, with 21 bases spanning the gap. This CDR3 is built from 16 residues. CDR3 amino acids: CSALGKGMGGNQPQHF. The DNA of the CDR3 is TGCAGCGCCCTGGGCAAGGGAATGGGAGGCAATCAGCCCCAGCATTTT.

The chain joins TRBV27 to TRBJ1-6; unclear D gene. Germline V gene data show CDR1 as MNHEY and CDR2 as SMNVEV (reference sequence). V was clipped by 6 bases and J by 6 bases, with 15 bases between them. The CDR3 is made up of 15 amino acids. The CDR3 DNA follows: TGTGCCAGCAGACTCCTCACAGCGAGTAATTCACCCCTCCACTTT. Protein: CASRLLTASNSPLHF.

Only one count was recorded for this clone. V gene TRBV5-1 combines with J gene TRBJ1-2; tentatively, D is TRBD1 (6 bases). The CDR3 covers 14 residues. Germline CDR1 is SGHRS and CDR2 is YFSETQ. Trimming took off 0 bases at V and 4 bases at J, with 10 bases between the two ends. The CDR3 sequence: CASSLADRSYGYTF. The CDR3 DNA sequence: TGCGCCAGCAGCTTGGCCGACAGGTCCTATGGCTACACCTTC.

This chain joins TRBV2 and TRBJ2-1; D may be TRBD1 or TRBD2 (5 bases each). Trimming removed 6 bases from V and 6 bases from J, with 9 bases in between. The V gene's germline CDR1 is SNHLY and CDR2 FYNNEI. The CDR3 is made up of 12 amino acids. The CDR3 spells CASRRDGNEQFF. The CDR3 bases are TGTGCCAGCAGGAGGGACGGCAATGAGCAGTTCTTC.

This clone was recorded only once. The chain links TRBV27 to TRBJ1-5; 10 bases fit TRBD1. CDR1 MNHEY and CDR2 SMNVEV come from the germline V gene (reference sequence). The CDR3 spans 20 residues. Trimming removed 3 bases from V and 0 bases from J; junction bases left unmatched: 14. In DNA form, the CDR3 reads TGTGCCAGCAGTTTGTGGGGAGGACAGGGGGGGAGGTATAGCAATCAGCCCCAGCATTTT. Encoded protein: CASSLWGGQGGRYSNQPQHF.

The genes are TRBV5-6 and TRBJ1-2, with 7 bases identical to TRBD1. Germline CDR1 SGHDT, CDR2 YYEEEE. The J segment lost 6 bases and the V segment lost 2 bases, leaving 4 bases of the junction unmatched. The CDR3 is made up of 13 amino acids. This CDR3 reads CASSFIGGDGYTF. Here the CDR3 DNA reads TGTGCCAGCAGCTTCATAGGGGGCGATGGCTACACCTTC.

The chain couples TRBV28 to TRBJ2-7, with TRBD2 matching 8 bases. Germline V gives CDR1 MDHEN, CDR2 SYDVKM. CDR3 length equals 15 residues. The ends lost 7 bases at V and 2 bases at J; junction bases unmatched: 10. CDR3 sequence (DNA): TGTGCCAGCACCCCCGGGGGGGCAGTTCCCTACGAGCAGTACTTC. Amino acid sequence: CASTPGGAVPYEQYF.

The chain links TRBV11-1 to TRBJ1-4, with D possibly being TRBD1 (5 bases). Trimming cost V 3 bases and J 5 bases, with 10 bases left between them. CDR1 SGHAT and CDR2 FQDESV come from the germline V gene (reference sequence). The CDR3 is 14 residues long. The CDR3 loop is CASSLHRSNEKLFF. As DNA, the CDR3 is TGTGCCAGCAGCTTGCACAGGAGCAATGAAAAACTGTTTTTT.

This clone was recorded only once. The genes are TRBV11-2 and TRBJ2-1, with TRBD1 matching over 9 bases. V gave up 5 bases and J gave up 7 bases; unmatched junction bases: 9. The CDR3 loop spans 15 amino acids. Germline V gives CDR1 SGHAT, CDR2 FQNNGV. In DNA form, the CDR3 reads TGTGCCAGCAGCCGCGACAGGGGGGATAGTAATGAGCAGTTCTTC. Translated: CASSRDRGDSNEQFF.

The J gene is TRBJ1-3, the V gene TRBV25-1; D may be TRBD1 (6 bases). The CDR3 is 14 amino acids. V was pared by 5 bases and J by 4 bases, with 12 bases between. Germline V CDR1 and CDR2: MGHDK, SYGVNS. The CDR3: CASSTGSTGNTIYF. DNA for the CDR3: TGTGCCAGCAGTACAGGGTCCACGGGAAACACCATATATTTT.

CDR3 in DNA: TGTGCCAGCAGCCAAGACTGGGGGGTACAAGAGACCCAGTACTTC. This translates into CASSQDWGVQETQYF. The chain employs TRBV4-2 and TRBJ2-5; TRBD2 is a possible D gene (6 bases). Trimming cost V 0 bases and J 2 bases, with 10 bases left between them. This CDR3 region has 15 residues. Germline assignment: CDR1 LGHNA and CDR2 YNFKEQ.

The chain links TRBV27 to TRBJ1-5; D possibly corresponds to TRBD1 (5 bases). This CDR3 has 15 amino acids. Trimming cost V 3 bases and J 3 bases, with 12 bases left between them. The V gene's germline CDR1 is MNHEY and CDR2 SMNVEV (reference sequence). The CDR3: CASSFRGNHNQPQHF. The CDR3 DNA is TGTGCCAGCAGTTTTCGGGGGAATCACAATCAGCCCCAGCATTTT.

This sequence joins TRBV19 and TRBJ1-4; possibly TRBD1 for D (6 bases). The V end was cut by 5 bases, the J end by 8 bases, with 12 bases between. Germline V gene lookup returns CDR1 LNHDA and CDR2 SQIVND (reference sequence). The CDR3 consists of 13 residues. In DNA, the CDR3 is TGTGCCAGTAGTTACAGGGAGGGGGAAAAACTGTTTTTT. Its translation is CASSYREGEKLFF.

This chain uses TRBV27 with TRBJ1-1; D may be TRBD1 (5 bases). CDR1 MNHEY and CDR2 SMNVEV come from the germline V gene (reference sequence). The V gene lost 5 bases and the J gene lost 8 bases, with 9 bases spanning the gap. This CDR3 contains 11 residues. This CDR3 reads CASSRNREAFF. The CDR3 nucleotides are TGTGCCAGCAGTAGAAACAGGGAAGCTTTCTTT.

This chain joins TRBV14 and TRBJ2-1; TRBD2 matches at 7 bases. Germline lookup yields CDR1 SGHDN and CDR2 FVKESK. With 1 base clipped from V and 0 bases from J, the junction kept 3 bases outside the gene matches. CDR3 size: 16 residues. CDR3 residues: CASSQVGGGSYNEQFF. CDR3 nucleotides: TGTGCCAGCAGCCAAGTGGGGGGGGGCTCCTACAATGAGCAGTTCTTC.

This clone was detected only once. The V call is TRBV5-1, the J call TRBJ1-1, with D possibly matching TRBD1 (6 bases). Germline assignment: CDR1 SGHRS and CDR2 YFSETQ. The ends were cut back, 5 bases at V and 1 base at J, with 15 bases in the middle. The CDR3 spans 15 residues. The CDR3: CASSGGGDTNTEAFF. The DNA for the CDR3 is TGCGCCAGCAGTGGAGGGGGAGATACGAACACTGAAGCTTTCTTT.

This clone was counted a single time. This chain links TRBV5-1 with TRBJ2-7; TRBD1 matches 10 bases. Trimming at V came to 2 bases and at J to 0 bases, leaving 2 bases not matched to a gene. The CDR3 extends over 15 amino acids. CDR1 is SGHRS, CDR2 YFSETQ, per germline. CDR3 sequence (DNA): TGCGCCAGCAGCTTCGGACAGGGGGTCTCCTACGAGCAGTACTTC. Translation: CASSFGQGVSYEQYF.

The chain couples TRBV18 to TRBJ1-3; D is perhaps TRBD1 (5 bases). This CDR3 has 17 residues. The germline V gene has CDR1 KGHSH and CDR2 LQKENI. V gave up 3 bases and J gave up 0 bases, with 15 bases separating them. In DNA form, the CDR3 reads TGTGCCAGCTCACCGTCAGAACAGGTCAACTCTGGAAACACCATATATTTT. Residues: CASSPSEQVNSGNTIYF.

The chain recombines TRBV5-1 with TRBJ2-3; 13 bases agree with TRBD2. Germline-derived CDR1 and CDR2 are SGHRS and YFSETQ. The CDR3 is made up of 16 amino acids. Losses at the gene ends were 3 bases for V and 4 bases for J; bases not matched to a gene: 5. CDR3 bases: TGCGCCAGCAGCTCCTCCACTAGCGGGGGGGCAGATACGCAGTATTTT. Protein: CASSSSTSGGADTQYF.

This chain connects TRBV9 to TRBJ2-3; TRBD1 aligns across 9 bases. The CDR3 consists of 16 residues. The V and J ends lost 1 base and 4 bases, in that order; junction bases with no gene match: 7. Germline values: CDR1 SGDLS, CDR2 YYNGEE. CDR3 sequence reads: CASSVRPDRGADTQYF. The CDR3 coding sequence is TGTGCCAGCAGCGTACGGCCGGACAGGGGAGCAGATACGCAGTATTTT.

The CDR3 coding sequence is TGTGCCAGCTATTTCGACAGGGTAAACACTGAAGCTTTCTTT. Encoded protein: CASYFDRVNTEAFF. This sequence joins TRBV28 and TRBJ1-1; 7 bases are a match to TRBD1. Germline lookup yields CDR1 MDHEN and CDR2 SYDVKM. J gave up 2 bases and V 8 bases, and 8 bases lay outside the gene matches. The CDR3 has 14 residues. Full variable domain (outside the CDR3, taken from reference TRBV28 and TRBJ1-1): DVKVTQSSRYLVKRTGEKVFLECVQDMDHENMFWYRQDPGLGLRLIYFSYDVKMKEKGDIPEGYSVSREKKERFSLILESASTNQTSMYLCASYFDRVNTEAFFGQGTRLTVV.

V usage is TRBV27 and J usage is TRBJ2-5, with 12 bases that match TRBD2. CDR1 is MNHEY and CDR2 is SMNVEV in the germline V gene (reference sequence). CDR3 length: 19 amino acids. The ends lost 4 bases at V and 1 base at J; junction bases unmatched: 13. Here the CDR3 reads CASSSRPTGLAGIQETQYF. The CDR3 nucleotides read TGTGCCAGCAGTTCCAGACCTACGGGACTAGCGGGTATCCAAGAGACCCAGTACTTC.

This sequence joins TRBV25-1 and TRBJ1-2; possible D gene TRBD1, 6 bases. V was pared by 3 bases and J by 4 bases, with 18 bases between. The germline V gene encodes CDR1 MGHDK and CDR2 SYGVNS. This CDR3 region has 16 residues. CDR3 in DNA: TGTGCCAGCAGTGACCCGGGCAGGGGTCCCGGCTATGGCTACACCTTC. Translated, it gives CASSDPGRGPGYGYTF.

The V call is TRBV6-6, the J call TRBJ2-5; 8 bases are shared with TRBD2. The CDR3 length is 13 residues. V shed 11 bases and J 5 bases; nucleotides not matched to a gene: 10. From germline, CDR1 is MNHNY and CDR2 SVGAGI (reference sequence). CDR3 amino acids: CALGGAGGETQYF. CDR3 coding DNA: TGTGCCCTCGGGGGGGCAGGCGGGGAGACCCAGTACTTC.